This section outlines one T cell receptor (beta chain) sequence together with its context. CDR1 is SGHRS and CDR2 is YFSETQ in the germline V gene. The CDR3 spans 14 residues. V was shortened by 1 base and J by 2 bases, with 10 bases between the two germline ends. These data come from a study of shared clonotypes between healthy human individuals. Produced via immunoSEQ multiplex PCR; TCRdb's table is partial and in-frame only. The sample includes some 530,000 clones, 78% of them seen just once. The chain has TRBV5-1 and TRBJ2-7; weak D call: TRBD1 (6 bases). This receptor was taken from a woman in her thirties or forties in good health. Some clones in this sample may be carry-over from other donors' samples. Material: PBMCs. The DNA of the CDR3 is TGCGCCAGCAGCTTGACGGACAGTGCCTACGAGCAGTACTTC. It translates to CASSLTDSAYEQYF. Based on the CDR3 plus reference TRBV5-1 and TRBJ2-7, the full variable domain is KAGVTQTPRYLIKTRGQQVTLSCSPISGHRSVSWYQQTPGQGLQFLFEYFSETQRNKGNFPGRFSGRQFSNSRSEMNVSTLELGDSALYLCASSLTDSAYEQYFGPGTRLTVT.